The clone carrying this T cell receptor beta chain was detected once. These data come from a study of cytomegalovirus exposure and HLA in healthy donors. V was trimmed by 2 bases and J by 7 bases, leaving 8 bases between them. The CDR3 loop spans 12 amino acids. CDR1 is SGHAT and CDR2 is FQNNGV in the germline V gene. Profiling relied on immunoSEQ multiplex PCR, and the TCRdb table lists in-frame clones only, not all of them. This sample has about 88,000 clones, with approximately 96% found just once. Sequenced: PBMCs. This clonotype originated in a man aged 18 to 29 in good health and CMV-seronegative. The chain joins TRBV11-2 to TRBJ1-1; no definite D call. CDR3: CASSLIEREAFF. The CDR3 DNA reads TGTGCCAGCAGCTTAATCGAGCGTGAAGCTTTCTTT. The full variable domain, rest sourced from reference TRBV11-2 and TRBJ1-1, is EAGVAQSPRYKIIEKRQSVAFWCNPISGHATLYWYQQILGQGPKLLIQFQNNGVVDDSQLPKDRFSAERLKGVDSTLKIQPAKLEDSAVYLCASSLIEREAFFGQGTRLTVV.